These 27 T cell receptor beta chains were all obtained from the same sample, sequenced in a study of T cells expressing NK-cell markers. TCRdb re-analyzed the 5' RACE reads; it lists each CDR3 protein once, without DNA. There are 300,000 to 450,000 distinct CDR3 sequences in the sample, with 5.2% held by the top ten. Input material: blood T cells: a sorted CD56 or NKG2C T cell subset, CD4+ or CD8+ T cells, or bulk PBMC T cells (not recorded which). Source of these receptors: a man aged 18 to 69 in good health.

The chain has TRBV2 and TRBJ1-2; as DNA is missing, the TRBD1 call by TCRdb cannot be tested. This CDR3 has 13 residues. In germline, CDR1 is SNHLY, CDR2 FYNNEI. CDR3 amino acids: CASSERGTYGYTF.

The rearrangement joins TRBV5-1 to TRBJ1-5. CDR3 length: 13 residues. Germline CDR1 is SGHRS and CDR2 is YFSETQ. CDR3 amino acids: CASSWDSNQPQHF.

This chain links TRBV29-1 with TRBJ2-1. This CDR3 has 11 residues. In germline, CDR1 is SQVTM, CDR2 ANQGSEA. The CDR3 is CSVELVFEQFF.

The chain employs TRBV7-3 and TRBJ2-2; without DNA, the TCRdb call of TRBD1 cannot be checked. Germline assignment: CDR1 SGHTA and CDR2 FQGTGA. CDR3 length: 15 amino acids. The CDR3 loop is CASSTASGVAGELFF.

The chain combines TRBV12-3 or TRBV12-4 with TRBJ1-2. CDR3 length equals 13 residues. CDR3 sequence: CASSSDGNYGYTF.

The rearrangement joins TRBV5-6 to TRBJ2-2; TCRdb names TRBD1, which stays unverified in the absence of DNA. The CDR3 sequence is 13 residues long. Germline V lookup: CDR1 SGHDT, CDR2 YYEEEE. The CDR3 sequence is CASSRRGTGELFF.

This chain joins TRBV7-9 and TRBJ1-6. The CDR3 is made up of 17 amino acids. Per the germline V gene, CDR1 is SEHNR and CDR2 is FQNEAQ (reference sequence). CDR3: CASSPPAGGAGNSPLHF.

V is TRBV5-1 and J is TRBJ2-7; TCRdb proposes TRBD1, but this gene call is untestable without DNA. CDR1 and CDR2 (germline): SGHRS, YFSETQ. The CDR3 sequence is 13 residues long. The chain's CDR3 is CASTPGDFYEQYF. Together with reference TRBV5-1 and TRBJ2-7, the CDR3 gives the full variable domain: KAGVTQTPRYLIKTRGQQVTLSCSPISGHRSVSWYQQTPGQGLQFLFEYFSETQRNKGNFPGRFSGRQFSNSRSEMNVSTLELGDSALYLCASTPGDFYEQYFGPGTRLTVT.

The V gene is TRBV7-3, the J gene TRBJ2-3; the TCRdb call, TRBD1, lacks DNA for checking. The CDR3 spans 14 residues. Germline V gives CDR1 SGHTA, CDR2 FQGTGA. The chain's CDR3 is CASSTLSRSDTQYF.

The chain uses TRBV9 and TRBJ2-5; the D call of TRBD1 rests on TCRdb alone, since no DNA is present to check it. The CDR3 runs 16 residues. The germline CDR1 and CDR2 sequences are SGDLS and YYNGEE. The CDR3 sequence is CASSAGRVDSQETQYF. Full variable domain (outside the CDR3, taken from reference TRBV9 and TRBJ2-5): DSGVTQTPKHLITATGQRVTLRCSPRSGDLSVYWYQQSLDQGLQFLIQYYNGEERAKGNILERFSAQQFPDLHSELNLSSLELGDSALYFCASSAGRVDSQETQYFGPGTRLLVL.

This chain connects TRBV23-1 to TRBJ2-6. TRBV23-1 is an ORF for which the function is uncertain. The CDR3 is 18 residues long. The chain's CDR3 is CASSQSWLKGGGANVLTF.

The chain joins TRBV6-4 to TRBJ2-1; without DNA, the TCRdb call of TRBD2 cannot be checked. Germline-derived CDR1 and CDR2 are MRHNA and SNTAGT. The CDR3 is 15 residues long. CDR3: CASSDGTSSYNEQFF.

The chain is built from TRBV5-1 and TRBJ2-2; there is no DNA to check the TCRdb D call of TRBD1. The CDR3 has 17 residues. Germline-derived CDR1 and CDR2 are SGHRS and YFSETQ. The CDR3 sequence: CASSRGQGTANTGELFF. Using reference TRBV5-1 and TRBJ2-2 for the parts outside the CDR3, the full variable domain is KAGVTQTPRYLIKTRGQQVTLSCSPISGHRSVSWYQQTPGQGLQFLFEYFSETQRNKGNFPGRFSGRQFSNSRSEMNVSTLELGDSALYLCASSRGQGTANTGELFFGEGSRLTVL.

This chain connects TRBV20-1 to TRBJ2-7; with no DNA, the TCRdb D assignment of TRBD2 cannot be verified. Looked up from germline, CDR1 is DFQATT and CDR2 is SNEGSKA (reference sequence). This CDR3 contains 17 residues. The CDR3 loop reads CSARTLLGHLSSYEQYF.

The rearrangement links TRBV6-5 to TRBJ2-7; TCRdb names TRBD1, which stays unverified in the absence of DNA. Germline CDR1 MNHEY, CDR2 SVGAGI. The CDR3 loop spans 16 amino acids. This chain's CDR3 is CASSYWSREPLYEQYF.

The chain combines TRBV2 with TRBJ1-5. This CDR3 region has 15 residues. Looked up from germline, CDR1 is SNHLY and CDR2 is FYNNEI. The CDR3 loop reads CASRPRDGLNQPQHF.

The V gene is TRBV20-1, the J gene TRBJ2-1. This CDR3 contains 14 residues. CDR1 is DFQATT, CDR2 SNEGSKA, per germline (reference sequence). The CDR3 spells CSAHTPSSYNEQFF.

The V call is TRBV7-2, the J call TRBJ1-3; TCRdb indicates TRBD1, and absent DNA this call remains unverified. The germline V gene encodes CDR1 SGHTA and CDR2 FQGNSA. The CDR3 runs 12 residues. The CDR3 spells CASSSDRVAIYF.

The V gene is TRBV5-4, the J gene TRBJ2-3; absent DNA, TCRdb's TRBD2 call cannot be checked. The CDR3 extends over 12 amino acids. Germline CDR1 reads SGHNT; CDR2 reads YYREEE (reference sequence). CDR3 sequence reads: CASSVPGLSQYF.

V gene TRBV7-8 combines with J gene TRBJ2-7; TCRdb designates TRBD1, a call that cannot be tested without DNA. Germline CDR1 SGHVS, CDR2 FQNEAQ. CDR3 size: 17 residues. The CDR3 sequence is CASSFNYGGDSSYEQYF.

The genes are TRBV15 and TRBJ1-5; without DNA, the TCRdb call of TRBD1 cannot be checked. CDR3 length: 17 residues. Germline V lookup: CDR1 LNHNV, CDR2 YYDKDF (reference sequence). The CDR3 loop is CATSRDLSRDSNQPQHF.

V usage is TRBV25-1 and J usage is TRBJ1-6; as DNA is missing, the TRBD1 call by TCRdb cannot be tested. CDR1 is MGHDK and CDR2 is SYGVNS in the germline V gene. This CDR3 comprises 15 residues. CDR3 loop: CASSELGPYNSPLHF.

The V call is TRBV5-6, the J call TRBJ2-7; TCRdb gives TRBD1 as the D gene, but with no DNA this cannot be confirmed. Looked up from germline, CDR1 is SGHDT and CDR2 is YYEEEE. The CDR3 is 15 amino acids. This CDR3 is CASRNTGEVRYEQYF.

The chain joins TRBV5-6 to TRBJ2-3. Germline CDR1 is SGHDT and CDR2 is YYEEEE. The CDR3 runs 15 residues. CDR3: CASSLIRRLTDTQYF.

This sequence joins TRBV5-1 and TRBJ2-7; TCRdb picks TRBD1, but there is no DNA to check that call. Germline assignment: CDR1 SGHRS and CDR2 YFSETQ. The CDR3 has 17 residues. The CDR3 protein is CASAPLVGPNLRYEQYF.

The gene calls are TRBV4-2 and TRBJ2-6; as DNA is missing, the TRBD1 call by TCRdb cannot be tested. Germline V gene sequence: CDR1 LGHNA, CDR2 YNFKEQ. This CDR3 is built from 19 residues. The CDR3 sequence: CASSLHPGQVPSGANVLTF.

The rearrangement links TRBV2 to TRBJ1-6; TCRdb's D call of TRBD1 is untestable without DNA. The CDR3 runs 14 residues. Germline CDR1 is SNHLY and CDR2 is FYNNEI. CDR3: CASSETGGRSPLHF.